What follows describes a single T cell receptor (beta chain). Per germline, CDR1 SGHTS and CDR2 YDEGEE. The CDR3 runs 13 residues. With 3 bases removed from V and 1 base from J, the gap between germline ends came to 7 bases. This specimen comes from a study of blood T cell repertoires in COVID-19. Overall study: Collection of acute and convalescent COVID-19 samples took place in the United States, Italy and Spain. T cells, B-cell-depleted T cells, or PBMCs supplied cDNA or gDNA.

Methods used by the authors: Amplification from reference gene primers served as the basis for estimated nucleated cell counts. Clones were read by immunoSEQ multiplex PCR, and TCRdb kept only the in-frame ones, dropping some. Clone size and the V and J calls come from that table; the DNA yielded D and trimming. Of about 29,000 clones listed, nearly 80% are singletons. This receptor was taken from an older woman with acute or convalescent COVID-19. V and J are TRBV5-8 and TRBJ2-5; unclear D gene. Sequencing was done on a sample of peripheral blood. CDR3 protein: CASSSPIQETQYF. The CDR3 DNA sequence: TGTGCCAGCAGCTCCCCTATCCAAGAGACCCAGTACTTC.